Listed below are T cell receptor beta chains from one sample, sequenced in a study of T-cell reconstitution after alpha-beta-depleted transplantation in children. A single record per CDR3 protein comes from TCRdb applying MiXCR to the PCR reads. The table includes a few hundred thousand distinct CDR3 sequences, roughly 15% detected once. Here the sequenced sample was PBMCs, mostly from graft donor cells, taken 360 days after TCRalphabeta/CD19-depleted stem cell transplant. The receptors were gathered from a boy less than two years old who had a stem cell transplant for Wiskott-Aldrich syndrome, so the T cells may come from the graft donor. The CDR3 runs from the conserved cysteine through the conserved F or W. The order of the fields is V gene, J gene, CDR3 protein.

V: TRBV7-2
J: TRBJ2-7
CDR3: CASSLLGAVQYF

V: TRBV12-3/TRBV12-4
J: TRBJ1-6
CDR3: CASSNAGIRTYNSPLHF

V: TRBV29-1
J: TRBJ2-5
CDR3: CSTVGETQYF

V: TRBV20-1
J: TRBJ2-7
CDR3: CSASYTGAYEQYF

V: TRBV7-9
J: TRBJ2-2
CDR3: CASSLGGLPRTGELFF

V: TRBV5-5
J: TRBJ1-4
CDR3: CASSSLKGSEKLFF

V: TRBV20-1
J: TRBJ2-5
CDR3: CSANPQETQYF

V: TRBV7-9
J: TRBJ2-6
CDR3: CASPPTASGANVLTF

V: TRBV29-1
J: TRBJ1-2
CDR3: CSVATDLNYGYTF

V: TRBV10-3
J: TRBJ2-1
CDR3: CAIRRTGGNLNEQFF

V: TRBV5-8
J: TRBJ2-7
CDR3: CASSLDWGGNEQYF

V: TRBV19
J: TRBJ2-2
CDR3: CASSIRGPMELFF

V: TRBV5-1
J: TRBJ2-7
CDR3: CASSAGPTSYEQYF

V: TRBV5-1
J: TRBJ2-7
CDR3: CASSAPGDEQYF

V: TRBV20-1
J: TRBJ2-1
CDR3: CSARLTSSYNEQFF

V: TRBV6-1
J: TRBJ1-2
CDR3: CASSIHRGNDGYTF

V: TRBV2
J: TRBJ2-7
CDR3: CASLRRQGHSSYEQYF

V: TRBV7-2
J: TRBJ2-1
CDR3: CASSFHSSSYNEQFF

V: TRBV12-3/TRBV12-4
J: TRBJ2-7
CDR3: CASSWGGRFSYEQYF

V: TRBV29-1
J: TRBJ2-2
CDR3: CSVAPGLVTGELFF

V: TRBV4-1
J: TRBJ2-2
CDR3: CASSKKRGGDTGELFF

V: TRBV5-1
J: TRBJ2-6
CDR3: CASTITSGANVLTF